One TCR beta chain is described in this entry. Someone with COVID-19 had been met by exposed participants within 2 weeks before study entry. Here immunoSEQ multiplex PCR was the method, and the copy in TCRdb shows in-frame clones only, minus some. The sample lists a few hundred thousand clones; 70% to 90% were seen once. The entry originates in a study of blood T cell repertoires in COVID-19. Study information: The United States, Italy and Spain provided the acute and convalescent COVID-19 samples. In each case, the material was cDNA or gDNA derived from T cells, B-cell-depleted T cells, or PBMCs.

The germline CDR1 and CDR2 sequences are MNHEY and SVGEGT. The CDR3 sequence is 14 residues long. The V segment lost 4 bases and the J segment 3 bases; nucleotides outside the gene matches: 1. The gene calls are TRBV6-2 or TRBV6-3 and TRBJ1-5; 9 nucleotides agree with TRBD1. This receptor was taken from a woman between 18 and 30 years old who had been exposed to COVID-19. Source material: PBMCs or T cells enriched from blood (not recorded which). This CDR3 is CASSWTGVNQPQHF. The DNA of the CDR3 is TGTGCCAGCAGTTGGACAGGGGTCAATCAGCCCCAGCATTTT.